This T cell receptor beta chain was retrieved from a study of identical twins. Germline CDR1 reads ENHRY; CDR2 reads SYGVKD. Trimming took off 6 bases at V and 5 bases at J, with 16 bases between the two ends. This CDR3 spans 15 amino acids. Through template switching, a universal primer site was introduced, and the cDNA contained unique molecular identifiers. TCRdb fed the 5' RACE reads into MiXCR, producing one record per CDR3 protein. In the table there are around 340,000 distinct CDR3 sequences, 9% to 10% of which are singletons. This clonotype was recorded a few times. The specimen was naive T cells sorted from blood. The gene calls are TRBV10-3 and TRBJ2-2; unclear D gene. This receptor was taken from a woman aged 50 to 60 in good health. CDR3 in DNA: TGTGCCATCAGCCCCTTCCCCACAGAAACCGGGGAGCTGTTTTTT. Its protein is CAISPFPTETGELFF.